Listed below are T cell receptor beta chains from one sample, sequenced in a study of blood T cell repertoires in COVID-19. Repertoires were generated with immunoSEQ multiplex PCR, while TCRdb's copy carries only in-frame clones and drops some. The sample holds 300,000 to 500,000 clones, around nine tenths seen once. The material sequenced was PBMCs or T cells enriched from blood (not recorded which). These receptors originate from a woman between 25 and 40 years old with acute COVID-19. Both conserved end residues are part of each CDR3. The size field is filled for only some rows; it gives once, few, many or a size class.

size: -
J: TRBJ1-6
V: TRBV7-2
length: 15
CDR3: CASSLGDRDNSPLHF

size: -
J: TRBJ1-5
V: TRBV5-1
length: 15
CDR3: CASSLGTGGNQPQHF

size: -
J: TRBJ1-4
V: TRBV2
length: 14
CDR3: CASRDRVANEKLFF

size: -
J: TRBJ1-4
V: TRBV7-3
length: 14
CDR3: CASSSSGRREKLFF

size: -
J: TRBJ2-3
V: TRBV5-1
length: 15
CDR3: CASSPGQGAADTQYF

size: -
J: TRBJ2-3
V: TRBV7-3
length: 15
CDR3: CASSATGLTTDTQYF

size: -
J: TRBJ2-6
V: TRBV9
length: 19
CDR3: CASRDRQGPSLAGANVLTF

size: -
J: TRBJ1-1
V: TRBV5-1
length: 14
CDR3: CASSRTGASTEAFF

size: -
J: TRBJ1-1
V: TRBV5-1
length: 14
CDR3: CASRAVRGSTEAFF

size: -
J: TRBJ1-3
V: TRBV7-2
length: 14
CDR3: CASSLDITGNTIYF

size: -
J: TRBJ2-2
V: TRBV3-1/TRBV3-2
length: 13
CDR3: CASSQQWTGELFF

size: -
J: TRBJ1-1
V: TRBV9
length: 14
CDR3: CASSGDRVGTEAFF

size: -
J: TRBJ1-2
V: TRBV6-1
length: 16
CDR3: CASSEPGGSLGYGYTF

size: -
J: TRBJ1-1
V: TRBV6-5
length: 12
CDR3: CASSYGGAEAFF

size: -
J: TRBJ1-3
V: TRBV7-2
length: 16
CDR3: CASSLASTGRGNTIYF

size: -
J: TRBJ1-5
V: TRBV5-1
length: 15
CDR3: CASSLGQGANQPQHF

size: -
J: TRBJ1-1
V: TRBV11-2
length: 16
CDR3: CASSLEAAALDSEAFF

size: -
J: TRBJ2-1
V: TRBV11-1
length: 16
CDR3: CASSQEAAGASNEQFF

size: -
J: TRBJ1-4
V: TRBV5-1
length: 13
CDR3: CATKRGDNEKLFF

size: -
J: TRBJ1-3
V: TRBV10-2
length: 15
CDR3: CASTPPTGAGNTIYF

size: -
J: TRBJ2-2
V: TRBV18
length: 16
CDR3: CASSARDSGAAGELFF

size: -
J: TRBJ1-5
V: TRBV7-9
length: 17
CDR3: CASSLVGQLYSNQPQHF

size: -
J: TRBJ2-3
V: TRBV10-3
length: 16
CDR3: CAIRGDRGFITDTQYF

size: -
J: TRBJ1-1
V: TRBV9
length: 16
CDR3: CASSVGSLPGYTEAFF

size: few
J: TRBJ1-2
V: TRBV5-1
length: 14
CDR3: CASSWRDREYGYTF

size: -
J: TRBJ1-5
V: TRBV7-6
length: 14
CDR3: CASSLQGSNQPQHF

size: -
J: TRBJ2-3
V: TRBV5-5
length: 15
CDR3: CASSFVGGGSDTQYF

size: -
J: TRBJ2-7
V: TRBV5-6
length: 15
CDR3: CASSRGQGPSYEQYF

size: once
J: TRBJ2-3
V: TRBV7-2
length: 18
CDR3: CASSLRPSSGGVTDTQYF

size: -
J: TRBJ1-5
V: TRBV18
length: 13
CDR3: CASSTGIGQPQHF

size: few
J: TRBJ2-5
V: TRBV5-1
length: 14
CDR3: CASSWTGLRETQYF

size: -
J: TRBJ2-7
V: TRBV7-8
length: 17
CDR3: CASSLRTGTGGTYEQYF

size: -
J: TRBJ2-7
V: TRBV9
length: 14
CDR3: CASSRTGPSTEQYF

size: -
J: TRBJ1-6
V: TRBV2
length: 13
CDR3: CASSEEGGSPLHF

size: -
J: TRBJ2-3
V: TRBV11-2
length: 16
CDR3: CASSSRDSDSTDTQYF

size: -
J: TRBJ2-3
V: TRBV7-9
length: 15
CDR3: CASSLGDRVWDTQYF

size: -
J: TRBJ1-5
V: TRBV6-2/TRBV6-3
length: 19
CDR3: CASSPINRLSPNSNQPQHF

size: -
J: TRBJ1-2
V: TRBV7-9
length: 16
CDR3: CASSLDESEANYGYTF

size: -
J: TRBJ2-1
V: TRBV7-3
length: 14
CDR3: CASSLLQGYGEQFF

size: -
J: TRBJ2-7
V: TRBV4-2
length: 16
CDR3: CASSHAGQGEAYEQYF

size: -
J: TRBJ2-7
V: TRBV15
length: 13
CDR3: CATSRAHSYEQYF